The 5 T cell receptor beta chains presented below share a single source sample, sequenced in a study of cytomegalovirus exposure and HLA in healthy donors. PCR involved 60 Vbeta and 13 Jbeta primers. The table came from immunoSEQ multiplex PCR; TCRdb's copy has only in-frame clones and leaves some out. The table includes 85,000 to 120,000 clones, about 69% detected once. The sequenced sample consisted of PBMCs. These receptors were obtained from a human donor in good health.

This sequence joins TRBV29-1 and TRBJ2-5; TRBD1 agrees at 12 bases. Germline-derived CDR1 and CDR2 are SQVTM and ANQGSEA. The CDR3 runs 20 residues. CDR3 DNA: TGCGGCGCCCAATCTTCCGGGACAGGGGGCCGGAACCCCCTCGGAGAGACCCAGTACTTC. This encodes CGAQSSGTGGRNPLGETQYF.

The gene calls are TRBV5-1 and TRBJ1-6; no clear D. Germline V gene data show CDR1 as SGHRS and CDR2 as YFSETQ. V was trimmed by 2 bases and J by 6 bases, leaving 12 bases between them. The length of the CDR3 is 15 residues. DNA for the CDR3: TGCGCCAGCAGCTTAGGCCAGGCCCTTAATTCACCCCTCCACTTT. Its protein is CASSLGQALNSPLHF.

The chain uses TRBV7-6 and TRBJ1-1; TRBD1 matches 8 bases. J lost 6 bases, V lost 5 bases, and 8 bases had no gene match. The CDR3 has 14 amino acids. Germline V lookup: CDR1 SGHVS, CDR2 FNYEAQ. Here the CDR3 DNA reads TGTGCCAGCAGCACTCAGACAGGGGCCTCTGAAGCTTTCTTT. This codes for CASSTQTGASEAFF.

This clone was counted once. This chain connects TRBV7-6 to TRBJ1-2, with D hard to call. The CDR3 totals 15 residues. The germline V gene encodes CDR1 SGHVS and CDR2 FNYEAQ. Trimming took off 0 bases at V and 0 bases at J, with 8 bases between the two ends. The CDR3 DNA sequence: TGTGCCAGCAGCTTAGCGGCTGAATCTAACTATGGCTACACCTTC. Translating it yields CASSLAAESNYGYTF.

V is TRBV5-1 and J is TRBJ1-1; 12 bases match TRBD1. Per the germline V gene, CDR1 is SGHRS and CDR2 is YFSETQ. This CDR3 contains 16 residues. V was clipped by 4 bases and J by 3 bases; unmatched bases: 7. CDR3 protein: CASSPGTGGLDTEAFF. The CDR3 nucleotides read TGCGCCAGCAGCCCCGGGACAGGGGGCCTAGACACTGAAGCTTTCTTT. The full variable domain, in which reference TRBV5-1 and TRBJ1-1 provide the parts outside the CDR3, is KAGVTQTPRYLIKTRGQQVTLSCSPISGHRSVSWYQQTPGQGLQFLFEYFSETQRNKGNFPGRFSGRQFSNSRSEMNVSTLELGDSALYLCASSPGTGGLDTEAFFGQGTRLTVV.